The rows below give T cell receptor beta chains drawn from one sample of a study of T-cell memory formation after mild COVID-19. TCRdb called the 5' RACE reads again in MiXCR, with one record for every CDR3 protein. The sample shows a few hundred thousand distinct CDR3 sequences, just under 20% of them seen only once. Sequenced sample: PBMCs or a T cell subset sorted from them (not recorded which). These receptors originate from a man younger than 30 who had mild COVID-19 (a few samples of this study predate the infection). Cell type and time point are not known. The CDR3 runs from the conserved cysteine through the conserved F or W. A D gene is named only where the DNA matches it firmly. The size of a clone is reported for some rows only, either as once, few or many, or as a class for expanded clones.

j_call,clone_size,d_call,v_call,cdr3_aa,cdr3_nt
TRBJ1-4,-,-,TRBV29-1,CSVVDSSTNEKLFF,TGCAGCGTTGTTGACAGTTCAACTAATGAAAAACTGTTTTTT
TRBJ1-3,few,-,TRBV6-5,CASSYMQGSGNTIYF,TGTGCCAGCAGTTACATGCAGGGCTCTGGAAACACCATATATTTT
TRBJ2-1,-,TRBD2,TRBV12-3/TRBV12-4,CASSHSGVSYNEQFF,TGTGCCAGCAGTCATAGCGGGGTGTCCTACAATGAGCAGTTCTTC
TRBJ2-2,-,-,TRBV4-1,CASSVGVRGTGELFF,TGCGCCAGCAGCGTAGGGGTTAGAGGCACCGGGGAGCTGTTTTTT
TRBJ1-1,-,-,TRBV7-2,CASSLAGNWGQNTEAFF,TGTGCCAGCAGCTTAGCAGGGAATTGGGGACAGAACACTGAAGCTTTCTTT
TRBJ1-5,-,-,TRBV20-1,CSAEGGYGNQPQHF,TGCAGTGCCGAGGGGGGGTACGGCAATCAGCCCCAGCATTTT
TRBJ2-4,-,TRBD2,TRBV5-1,CASSLAGGGENIQYF,TGCGCCAGCAGCTTGGCCGGCGGGGGGGAAAACATTCAGTACTTC
TRBJ2-3,-,-,TRBV6-5,CASSYVQSTDTQYF,TGTGCCAGCAGTTACGTACAGTCTACAGATACGCAGTATTTT
TRBJ1-5,many,-,TRBV12-3/TRBV12-4,CASSLRGLSNQPQHF,TGTGCCAGCAGTCTGCGAGGCTTGAGCAATCAGCCCCAGCATTTT
TRBJ2-3,-,TRBD2,TRBV25-1,CASSDTIGASGVNTDTQYF,TGTGCCAGCAGTGACACGATCGGTGCTAGCGGGGTGAACACAGATACGCAGTATTTT
TRBJ2-2,many,-,TRBV5-4,CASSLQGWTGELFF,TGTGCCAGCAGCTTACAGGGCTGGACCGGGGAGCTGTTTTTT
TRBJ2-3,few,TRBD2,TRBV5-1,CASSLRTSDTPTDTQYF,TGCGCCAGCAGCCTCCGGACTAGCGACACCCCCACAGATACGCAGTATTTT
TRBJ2-3,few,TRBD2,TRBV4-2,CASSPIAGLGVDTQYF,TGTGCCAGCAGCCCGATAGCGGGGTTGGGGGTCGATACGCAGTATTTT
TRBJ1-1,-,-,TRBV2,CAGASDSEAFF,TGTGCCGGGGCCTCAGACAGTGAAGCTTTCTTT
TRBJ2-5,few,-,TRBV6-1,CASSEVVETQYF,TGTGCCAGCAGTGAAGTGGTGGAGACCCAGTACTTC
TRBJ2-3,-,-,TRBV5-4,CASSGVLDTQYF,TGTGCCAGCAGCGGAGTTTTAGATACGCAGTATTTT
TRBJ1-6,few,TRBD1,TRBV9,CASSVGTGYNSPLHF,TGTGCCAGCAGCGTAGGGACAGGGTATAATTCACCCCTCCACTTT
TRBJ2-5,few,-,TRBV19,CASTPLAGQETQYF,TGTGCCAGTACCCCCTTGGCGGGGCAAGAGACCCAGTACTTC
TRBJ2-2,-,-,TRBV7-3,CASSPYGGRGTGELFF,TGTGCCAGCAGCCCGTACGGGGGCAGGGGCACCGGGGAGCTGTTTTTT
TRBJ2-2,many,-,TRBV3-1,CASSQVLVGPNTGELFF,TGTGCCAGCAGCCAAGTATTGGTCGGGCCAAACACCGGGGAGCTGTTTTTT
TRBJ2-3,-,-,TRBV20-1,CSASTGTDTDTQYF,TGCAGTGCTAGTACCGGGACTGACACAGATACGCAGTATTTT
TRBJ1-5,-,-,TRBV28,CASTLETQPQHF,TGTGCCAGCACCCTGGAGACTCAGCCCCAGCATTTT
TRBJ2-7,-,TRBD1,TRBV12-3/TRBV12-4,CASRDRDLYEQYF,TGTGCCAGCAGGGACAGGGACCTCTACGAGCAGTACTTC